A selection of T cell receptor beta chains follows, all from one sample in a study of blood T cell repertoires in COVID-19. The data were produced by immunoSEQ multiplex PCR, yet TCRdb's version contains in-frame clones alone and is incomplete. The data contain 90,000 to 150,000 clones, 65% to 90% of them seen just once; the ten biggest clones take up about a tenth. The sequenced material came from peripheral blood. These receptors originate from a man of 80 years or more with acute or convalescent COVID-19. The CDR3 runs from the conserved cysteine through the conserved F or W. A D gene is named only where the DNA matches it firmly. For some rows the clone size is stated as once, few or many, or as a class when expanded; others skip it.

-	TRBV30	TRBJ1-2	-	TGTGCCTGGAGAAGAGGGCCCTACGGCTACACCTTC	CAWRRGPYGYTF
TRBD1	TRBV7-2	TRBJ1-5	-	TGTGCCAGCAGCATAGACAGGGGCTTGCGGCCCCAGCATTTT	CASSIDRGLRPQHF
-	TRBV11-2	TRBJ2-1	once	TGTGCCAGCAGCTTAGCGGGGAACCGCAATGAGCAGTTCTTC	CASSLAGNRNEQFF
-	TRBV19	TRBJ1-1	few	TGTGCCAGTAGTATCCTAGGGGAGGGAGGCACTGAAGCTTTCTTT	CASSILGEGGTEAFF
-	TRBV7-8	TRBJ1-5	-	TGTGCCAGCAGCTTAGAGGCACAGGTTAACAATCAGCCCCAGCATTTT	CASSLEAQVNNQPQHF
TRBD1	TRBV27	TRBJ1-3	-	TGTGCCAGCAGTCCATGGGACAGGGGGTCTGGAAACACCATATATTTT	CASSPWDRGSGNTIYF
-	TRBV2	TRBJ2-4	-	TGTGCCAGCAGGGGGACATTTTTAGCCAAAAACATTCAGTACTTC	CASRGTFLAKNIQYF
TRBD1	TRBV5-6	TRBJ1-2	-	TGTGCCAGCAGTTCTGCCGGGACAGGGGGCTCTTTTGGCTACACCTTC	CASSSAGTGGSFGYTF
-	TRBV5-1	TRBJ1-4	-	TGCGCCAGCAGTTTGGGTGGGGCCGGACAGAGGAAAAAACTGTTTTTT	CASSLGGAGQRKKLFF
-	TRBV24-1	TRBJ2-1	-	TGTGCCACCAGTGACCGCGTTTGGGGCAGGGGTAGTGAGCAGTTCTTC	CATSDRVWGRGSEQFF
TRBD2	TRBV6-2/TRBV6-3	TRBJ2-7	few	TGTGCCAGCAGTTACAGGGGAGGGACCTACGAGCAGTACTTC	CASSYRGGTYEQYF
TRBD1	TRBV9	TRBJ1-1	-	TGTGCCAGCAGCGTAGAGGCCAAGGAGGGGGCATGCTTT	CASSVEAKEGACF
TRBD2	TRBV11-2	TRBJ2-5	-	TGTGCCAGCAGCTTAGATCCGGGGGGAAGAGAGACCCAGTACTTC	CASSLDPGGRETQYF
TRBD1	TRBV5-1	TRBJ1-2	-	TGCGCCAGCAGGTTCCAAACAGGGGAGGACTATGGCTACACCTTC	CASRFQTGEDYGYTF
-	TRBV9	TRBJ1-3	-	TGTGCCAGCAGCGTAGAACTTTCTGGAAACACCATATATTTT	CASSVELSGNTIYF
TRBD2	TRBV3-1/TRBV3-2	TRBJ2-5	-	TGTGCCAGCAGCCAAGATGAATGGACTAGCGCGGAGACCCAGTACTTC	CASSQDEWTSAETQYF
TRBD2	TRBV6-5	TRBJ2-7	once	TGTGCCAGCACCTTAGCTGGACGGGGGGGGCAGTACTTC	CASTLAGRGGQYF
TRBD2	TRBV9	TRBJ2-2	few	TGTGCCAGCAGCGTAGAGGGACTAGCGAGCACCGGGGAGCTGTTTTTT	CASSVEGLASTGELFF
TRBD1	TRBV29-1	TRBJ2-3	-	TGCAGCGTGGACAGGGTGGGGGGCACAGATACGCAGTATTTT	CSVDRVGGTDTQYF
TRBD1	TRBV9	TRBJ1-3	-	TGTGCCAGCAGCGTAGCAGGGGGGTCCATATATTTT	CASSVAGGSIYF
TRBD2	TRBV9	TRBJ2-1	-	TGTGCCAGCAGCTCGACTAGCGGGAGCATCACCAGCTCCTACAATGAGCAGTTCTTC	CASSSTSGSITSSYNEQFF